A single sample gave rise to the 20 T cell receptor beta chains below, sequenced in a study of blood T cell repertoires in COVID-19. Method: immunoSEQ multiplex PCR; TCRdb's copy keeps in-frame clones and lacks some. The repertoire includes under 300,000 clones, approximately 90% of them detected once, and around 2% sits in the top ten. Sequencing used PBMCs or T cells enriched from blood (not recorded which). These receptors all stem from a woman aged 18-29 years who had recovered from COVID-19.

V and J are TRBV18 and TRBJ1-3, with a weak D call TRBD1 (6 bases). CDR3 size: 14 residues. Germline V lookup: CDR1 KGHSH, CDR2 LQKENI. V gave up 3 bases and J gave up 4 bases, with 10 bases separating them. The CDR3 sequence is CASSPRGPGNTIYF. The CDR3 coding sequence is TGTGCCAGCTCACCCAGGGGCCCGGGAAACACCATATATTTT.

This chain uses TRBV7-3 with TRBJ2-1, with 8 positions matching TRBD1. Germline lookup yields CDR1 SGHTA and CDR2 FQGTGA. The V gene end was trimmed by 4 bases and the J gene end by 6 bases; junction bases not matched to a gene: 8. CDR3 length equals 15 residues. The CDR3 sequence: CASSSTGEEGNEQFF. The DNA of the CDR3 is TGTGCCAGCAGCTCGACAGGGGAGGAAGGCAATGAGCAGTTCTTC.

V and J are TRBV10-3 and TRBJ2-3, with D unresolved. The CDR3 runs 15 residues. Germline CDR1 ENHRY, CDR2 SYGVKD. The germline V and J ends were trimmed by 4 bases and 3 bases, with 14 bases remaining between them. The CDR3 region is CAISGGVLYTDTQYF. In nucleotides, the CDR3 is TGTGCCATCAGTGGTGGAGTTCTCTATACAGATACGCAGTATTTT.

The chain recombines TRBV7-5 with TRBJ1-2. TRBV7-5 is annotated as a pseudogene. This CDR3 has 14 amino acids. CDR3 in amino acids: CARSLYPGGNGYTF. CDR3 nucleotides: TGTGCCAGAAGCCTCTACCCGGGGGGGAATGGCTACACCTTC.

The CDR3 DNA follows: TGTGCCAGCAGCATAGCCCGGACAGGGGGAGATCAGTTCTTC. Its protein product is CASSIARTGGDQFF. This chain links TRBV7-3 with TRBJ2-1; 10 bases line up with TRBD1. This CDR3 contains 14 residues. CDR1 SGHTA and CDR2 FQGTGA come from the germline V gene. The trim removed 5 bases at V and 13 bases at J, leaving 11 bases unmatched.

The genes are TRBV9 and TRBJ2-3; TRBD1 might be the D (5 bases). The germline V and J ends were trimmed by 3 bases and 2 bases, with 16 bases remaining between them. Germline assignment: CDR1 SGDLS and CDR2 YYNGEE. The CDR3 contains 16 residues. The CDR3 DNA follows: TGTGCCAGCAGCGGACAGACCACCCATATCACAGATACGCAGTATTTT. Residues: CASSGQTTHITDTQYF.

The chain employs TRBV4-1 and TRBJ2-7; TRBD2 agrees at 7 bases. CDR1 and CDR2 from the germline V gene are MGHRA and YSYEKL. V shed 6 bases, J shed 7 bases, and the junction held 9 bases outside the gene matches. CDR3 length: 13 amino acids. CDR3 DNA sequence: TGCGCCAGCAGTCTCCGGGGGGAGGGAGAGCAGTACTTC. It is translated as CASSLRGEGEQYF.

The J gene is TRBJ2-5, the V gene TRBV5-1; 9 bases are a match to TRBD1. Trimming cost V 6 bases and J 5 bases; bases outside gene matches: 14. From germline, CDR1 is SGHRS and CDR2 YFSETQ. The CDR3 has 16 amino acids. CDR3 DNA: TGCGCCAGCACCGGAATGGGGACAGGGCTAGGGGAGACCCAGTACTTC. This gives the protein CASTGMGTGLGETQYF.

The chain has TRBV9 and TRBJ1-1, with TRBD1 matching over 7 bases. CDR3 length: 16 residues. CDR1 is SGDLS and CDR2 is YYNGEE in the germline V gene. Losses at the gene ends were 0 bases for V and 0 bases for J; bases not matched to a gene: 5. The CDR3 nucleotides are TGTGCCAGCAGCGTAGATGGGGGACAGATGAACACTGAAGCTTTCTTT. Protein sequence: CASSVDGGQMNTEAFF.

The J gene is TRBJ2-1, the V gene TRBV3-1 (or the pseudogene TRBV3-2); D is uncertain. The germline V gene encodes CDR1 LGHDT and CDR2 YNNKEL (reference sequence). This CDR3 is built from 14 residues. V shed 1 base and J shed 9 bases, with 13 bases lying between them. This CDR3 is CASSQGVQRSEQFF. The CDR3 region has the DNA TGTGCCAGCAGCCAAGGTGTTCAGCGAAGTGAGCAGTTCTTC.

CDR3 bases: TGTGCCAGCTCACCGCTTGGAGCGGAGACCCACAATGAGCAGTTCTTC. Encoded protein: CASSPLGAETHNEQFF. V is TRBV18 and J is TRBJ2-1, with D possibly matching TRBD2 (5 bases). The germline V gene encodes CDR1 KGHSH and CDR2 LQKENI. This CDR3 contains 16 residues. Trimming removed 3 bases from V and 5 bases from J, with 17 bases in between.

This sequence joins TRBV5-1 and TRBJ1-4, with 7 bases fitting TRBD1. Germline V gene data show CDR1 as SGHRS and CDR2 as YFSETQ. This CDR3 contains 15 residues. The ends lost 5 bases at V and 7 bases at J; junction bases unmatched: 11. The CDR3 coding sequence is TGCGCCAGCAGGATAACAGGGGCTCGGGGTGAAAAACTGTTTTTT. Translation gives CASRITGARGEKLFF.

The chain has TRBV2 and TRBJ2-3; D gene uncertain. V lost 8 bases, J lost 6 bases, and 9 bases lay in between. This CDR3 is built from 11 residues. The germline gives CDR1 SNHLY, CDR2 FYNNEI. CDR3: CASDMADTQYF. CDR3 DNA: TGTGCCAGCGACATGGCGGATACGCAGTATTTT.

V gene TRBV27 combines with J gene TRBJ2-2, with no clear D. Per germline, CDR1 MNHEY and CDR2 SMNVEV (reference sequence). The CDR3 loop spans 12 amino acids. Deletions cut 7 bases from V and 7 bases from J, with 10 bases between. The CDR3 DNA follows: TGTGCCAGCACCTATGGCGGCGGGGAGCTGTTTTTT. It encodes CASTYGGGELFF.

This clone appeared once. The chain carries TRBV9 and TRBJ1-6; TRBD1 aligns across 7 bases. CDR1 is SGDLS, CDR2 YYNGEE, per germline. The ends lost 0 bases at V and 10 bases at J; junction bases unmatched: 7. The CDR3 totals 15 residues. This CDR3 is CASSVDRGKGSPLHF. CDR3 coding DNA: TGTGCCAGCAGCGTAGACAGGGGAAAGGGCTCACCCCTCCACTTT.

The rearrangement joins TRBV5-1 to TRBJ2-5, with 7 bases fitting TRBD1. This CDR3 is built from 16 residues. The germline V gene has CDR1 SGHRS and CDR2 YFSETQ. V shed 4 bases and J 4 bases; nucleotides not matched to a gene: 13. As DNA, the CDR3 is TGCGCCAGCAGCCCCTCTCCCACAGGGGTACGAGAGACCCAGTACTTC. Translation gives CASSPSPTGVRETQYF. Full variable domain (outside the CDR3, taken from reference TRBV5-1 and TRBJ2-5): KAGVTQTPRYLIKTRGQQVTLSCSPISGHRSVSWYQQTPGQGLQFLFEYFSETQRNKGNFPGRFSGRQFSNSRSEMNVSTLELGDSALYLCASSPSPTGVRETQYFGPGTRLLVL.

The rearrangement links TRBV28 to TRBJ1-5, with D possibly matching TRBD1 (5 bases). Germline V gene sequence: CDR1 MDHEN, CDR2 SYDVKM. This CDR3 has 13 residues. The V gene lost 5 bases and the J gene lost 7 bases, with 12 bases spanning the gap. The CDR3 sequence is CASSQTVNQPQHF. The DNA of the CDR3 is TGTGCCAGCAGTCAGACAGTTAACCAGCCCCAGCATTTT.

The J gene is TRBJ1-1, the V gene TRBV6-4, with D possibly TRBD1 on 5 matching bases. V gave up 5 bases and J gave up 2 bases, with 18 bases separating them. The germline CDR1 and CDR2 sequences are MRHNA and SNTAGT. The CDR3 loop spans 16 amino acids. This chain's CDR3 is CASSPTGSNANTEAFF. The CDR3 DNA reads TGTGCCAGCAGTCCTACAGGTTCCAACGCTAACACTGAAGCTTTCTTT.

The chain links TRBV10-3 to TRBJ1-5; maybe TRBD1 (5 bases). The V and J ends lost 4 bases and 1 base respectively, with 11 bases between them. The CDR3 length is 15 residues. Germline values: CDR1 ENHRY, CDR2 SYGVKD. The CDR3 sequence: CAISALQGSNQPQHF. In DNA form, the CDR3 reads TGTGCCATCAGTGCCCTCCAGGGAAGCAATCAGCCCCAGCATTTT.

The chain employs TRBV11-2 and TRBJ2-7; TRBD2 matches 11 bases. This CDR3 has 19 amino acids. Germline lookup yields CDR1 SGHAT and CDR2 FQNNGV. V was clipped by 1 base and J by 0 bases; unmatched bases: 11. For the CDR3, the DNA is TGTGCCAGCAGCTTAGGCCTAGGACTAGCGGGTCCCCGCTCCTACGAGCAGTACTTC. Protein sequence: CASSLGLGLAGPRSYEQYF.